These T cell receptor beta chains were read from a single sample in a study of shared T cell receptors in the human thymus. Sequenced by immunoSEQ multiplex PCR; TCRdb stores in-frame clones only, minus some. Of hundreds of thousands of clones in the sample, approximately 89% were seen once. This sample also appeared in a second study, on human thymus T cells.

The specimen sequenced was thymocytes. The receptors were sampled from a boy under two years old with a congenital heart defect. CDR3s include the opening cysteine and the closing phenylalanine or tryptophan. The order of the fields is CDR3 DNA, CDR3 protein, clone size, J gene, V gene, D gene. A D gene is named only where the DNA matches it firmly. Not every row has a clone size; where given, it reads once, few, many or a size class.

cdr3_nt: TGTGCCAGCAGGTTGAACCGGGACAGGGAGGTTCGGTATGGCTACACCTTC
cdr3_aa: CASRLNRDREVRYGYTF
clone_size: .
j_call: TRBJ1-2
v_call: TRBV5-4
d_call: TRBD1

cdr3_nt: TGTGCCAGTAGTAACAGTGCAGATACGCAGTATTTT
cdr3_aa: CASSNSADTQYF
clone_size: .
j_call: TRBJ2-3
v_call: TRBV19
d_call: .

cdr3_nt: TGTGCCAGCAGCCAAGGGAGTCTGACAGGGTATTGGCATGGCTACACCTTC
cdr3_aa: CASSQGSLTGYWHGYTF
clone_size: .
j_call: TRBJ1-2
v_call: TRBV4-2
d_call: TRBD1

cdr3_nt: TGCGCCAGCAGCCAAGATCGAGACAGGGTGACCTACGAGCAGTACTTC
cdr3_aa: CASSQDRDRVTYEQYF
clone_size: .
j_call: TRBJ2-7
v_call: TRBV4-3
d_call: TRBD1

cdr3_nt: TGTGCCAGCAGTGGGGACTTAAGCTGGTACGAGCAGTACTTC
cdr3_aa: CASSGDLSWYEQYF
clone_size: .
j_call: TRBJ2-7
v_call: TRBV2
d_call: .

cdr3_nt: TGTGCCAGCAGTGATGAGTGGGGCAGGGCTCGCTATGGCTACACCTTC
cdr3_aa: CASSDEWGRARYGYTF
clone_size: .
j_call: TRBJ1-2
v_call: TRBV2
d_call: .

cdr3_nt: TGTGCCAGCAGTTTGGTGGGTAGCGGGAGCTACGAGCAGTACTTC
cdr3_aa: CASSLVGSGSYEQYF
clone_size: .
j_call: TRBJ2-7
v_call: TRBV28
d_call: TRBD2

cdr3_nt: TGCAGCGTTGAAGGCTCGGGACAGGGGGATTCACGCTATGGCTACACCTTC
cdr3_aa: CSVEGSGQGDSRYGYTF
clone_size: .
j_call: TRBJ1-2
v_call: TRBV29-1
d_call: TRBD1

cdr3_nt: TGTGCCAGCAGCATAAATAGCGGAGTCACCTACAATGAGCAGTTCTTC
cdr3_aa: CASSINSGVTYNEQFF
clone_size: .
j_call: TRBJ2-1
v_call: TRBV11-2
d_call: .

cdr3_nt: TGTGCCAGCAGCTTAGGTGGTAGCGGGAGGGCCCCCCCAGATACGCAGTATTTT
cdr3_aa: CASSLGGSGRAPPDTQYF
clone_size: .
j_call: TRBJ2-3
v_call: TRBV7-2
d_call: TRBD2

cdr3_nt: TGTGCCAGTAGCACCGGACAGAACAATGGCTACACCTTC
cdr3_aa: CASSTGQNNGYTF
clone_size: few
j_call: TRBJ1-2
v_call: TRBV19
d_call: .

cdr3_nt: TGTGCCAGCAGCCCATCCTCACTAGCGGGGGTTGTGGGTGAGCAGTTCTTC
cdr3_aa: CASSPSSLAGVVGEQFF
clone_size: few
j_call: TRBJ2-1
v_call: TRBV7-3
d_call: TRBD2

cdr3_nt: TGTGCCAGCAGTGACAGGGTCTACGAGCAGTACTTC
cdr3_aa: CASSDRVYEQYF
clone_size: .
j_call: TRBJ2-7
v_call: TRBV25-1
d_call: .

cdr3_nt: TGTGCCAGTAGTATTGCCTTGGAGTTTTCACCCCTCCACTTT
cdr3_aa: CASSIALEFSPLHF
clone_size: .
j_call: TRBJ1-6
v_call: TRBV19
d_call: .

cdr3_nt: TGTGCCTGGGCAACCGACTACGCTGGAAACACCATATATTTT
cdr3_aa: CAWATDYAGNTIYF
clone_size: .
j_call: TRBJ1-3
v_call: TRBV30
d_call: .

cdr3_nt: TGCGCCAGCAGCCAAGATAAGGAGGGAGACATGATCTCTGGAAACACCATATATTTT
cdr3_aa: CASSQDKEGDMISGNTIYF
clone_size: .
j_call: TRBJ1-3
v_call: TRBV4-3
d_call: .

cdr3_nt: TGTGCCGGCCCAGGGGATACCGGGGAGCTGTTTTTT
cdr3_aa: CAGPGDTGELFF
clone_size: .
j_call: TRBJ2-2
v_call: TRBV7-9
d_call: .

cdr3_nt: TGTGCCTGGAGTGTACAACGGCGGGGAGTGGGTGATAGGCCACGGAATCAGCCCCAGCATTTT
cdr3_aa: CAWSVQRRGVGDRPRNQPQHF
clone_size: .
j_call: TRBJ1-5
v_call: TRBV30
d_call: .

cdr3_nt: TGTGCCAGCAGCGTAAAATATAGCGGGAGGCTTGACTACAATGAGCAGTTCTTC
cdr3_aa: CASSVKYSGRLDYNEQFF
clone_size: .
j_call: TRBJ2-1
v_call: TRBV9
d_call: TRBD2

cdr3_nt: TGTGCCATCAGTCTCCAGGGCTACGAGCAGTACTTC
cdr3_aa: CAISLQGYEQYF
clone_size: .
j_call: TRBJ2-7
v_call: TRBV10-3
d_call: .

cdr3_nt: TGCGCCAGCAGCCAAGTGAATCCCATAGTACCGGGGGGCTACACCTTC
cdr3_aa: CASSQVNPIVPGGYTF
clone_size: once
j_call: TRBJ1-2
v_call: TRBV4-3
d_call: .

cdr3_nt: TGTGCCAGCAGTCCGAAATCTGGACTAGCGGGAGGGCCCGCCTACGAGCAGTACTTC
cdr3_aa: CASSPKSGLAGGPAYEQYF
clone_size: .
j_call: TRBJ2-7
v_call: TRBV27
d_call: TRBD2

cdr3_nt: TGCGCCAGCAGCTTGGACACAGTGAACACTGAAGCTTTCTTT
cdr3_aa: CASSLDTVNTEAFF
clone_size: few
j_call: TRBJ1-1
v_call: TRBV5-1
d_call: .

cdr3_nt: TGCAGCGGACTCACAGGACAAGAGACCCAGTACTTC
cdr3_aa: CSGLTGQETQYF
clone_size: .
j_call: TRBJ2-5
v_call: TRBV29-1
d_call: .

cdr3_nt: TGTGCCAGCAGCCGGGGACTAGCGGGCCGCACAGATACGCAGTATTTT
cdr3_aa: CASSRGLAGRTDTQYF
clone_size: .
j_call: TRBJ2-3
v_call: TRBV14
d_call: TRBD2

cdr3_nt: TGTGCCAGCAGAAGACAGGGTGAATACAATGAGCAGTTCTTC
cdr3_aa: CASRRQGEYNEQFF
clone_size: .
j_call: TRBJ2-1
v_call: TRBV28
d_call: TRBD1

cdr3_nt: TGTGCCAGTAGTCCCCCGACAGGGTCAAATGAAAAACTGTTTTTT
cdr3_aa: CASSPPTGSNEKLFF
clone_size: few
j_call: TRBJ1-4
v_call: TRBV19
d_call: TRBD1

cdr3_nt: TGTGCCACCAGCAGAGGGCACAGCCGCTCCTACAATGAGCAGTTCTTC
cdr3_aa: CATSRGHSRSYNEQFF
clone_size: .
j_call: TRBJ2-1
v_call: TRBV15
d_call: .

cdr3_nt: TGTGCCAGCAGCTTGGCCCTTCAGGGGGCAGCCCCACTAGGCAAAAACATTCAGTACTTC
cdr3_aa: CASSLALQGAAPLGKNIQYF
clone_size: few
j_call: TRBJ2-4
v_call: TRBV5-8
d_call: TRBD1

cdr3_nt: TGTGCCAGTAGTGGGGCAAGAGGAATCATTGGTGAAGCTTTCTTT
cdr3_aa: CASSGARGIIGEAFF
clone_size: .
j_call: TRBJ1-1
v_call: TRBV19
d_call: .

cdr3_nt: TGTGCCAGCAGCCGCAGGGGGCACACTGAAGCTTTCTTT
cdr3_aa: CASSRRGHTEAFF
clone_size: .
j_call: TRBJ1-1
v_call: TRBV6-5
d_call: TRBD1

cdr3_nt: TGTGCCAGCAGCTTGGGACAGGGGGTGAACAATGAGCAGTTCTTC
cdr3_aa: CASSLGQGVNNEQFF
clone_size: .
j_call: TRBJ2-1
v_call: TRBV7-8
d_call: TRBD1

cdr3_nt: TGCACCAGCAGCCAAGATCCAACCAGGATTCGTGGCAATCAGCCCCAGCATTTT
cdr3_aa: CTSSQDPTRIRGNQPQHF
clone_size: .
j_call: TRBJ1-5
v_call: TRBV1
d_call: .

cdr3_nt: TGCGCCAGCGCCGTAGCGGGGAAGAACACCGGGGAGCTGTTTTTT
cdr3_aa: CASAVAGKNTGELFF
clone_size: .
j_call: TRBJ2-2
v_call: TRBV5-1
d_call: TRBD2

cdr3_nt: TGTGCCAGCAGTGCGGGGGACCAAAACACTGAAGCTTTCTTT
cdr3_aa: CASSAGDQNTEAFF
clone_size: .
j_call: TRBJ1-1
v_call: TRBV6-1
d_call: .

cdr3_nt: TGTGCCAGCTCACCAGACAGATCGAACACCGGGGAGCTGTTTTTT
cdr3_aa: CASSPDRSNTGELFF
clone_size: few
j_call: TRBJ2-2
v_call: TRBV18
d_call: .

cdr3_nt: TGTGCCAGCTCCCGGACAGCTCAAGAGACCCAGTACTTC
cdr3_aa: CASSRTAQETQYF
clone_size: once
j_call: TRBJ2-5
v_call: TRBV18
d_call: .

cdr3_nt: TGTGCCAGCAGTCCCTGGGACAGAATGAATTCACCCCTCCACTTT
cdr3_aa: CASSPWDRMNSPLHF
clone_size: once
j_call: TRBJ1-6
v_call: TRBV27
d_call: TRBD1

cdr3_nt: TGTGCCAGCAGGCCTAGATTTCAGCCAGATACGCAGTATTTT
cdr3_aa: CASRPRFQPDTQYF
clone_size: .
j_call: TRBJ2-3
v_call: TRBV6-6
d_call: .